A selection of T cell receptor beta chains follows, all from one sample in a study of Ad26.COV2.S vaccination and SARS-CoV-2 variants. Profiling relied on immunoSEQ multiplex PCR, and the TCRdb table lists in-frame clones only, not all of them. The sample holds roughly 380,000 clones, about 85% seen once. Here the sequenced sample was peripheral blood, taken in a trial of Ad26.COV2.S vaccine versus placebo. These receptors all stem from a person between 18 and 65 years old who received the Ad26.COV2.S COVID-19 vaccine or a placebo. Both conserved end residues are part of each CDR3. Each record gives: V gene, clone size, J gene, CDR3 protein. Rows give clone size only sometimes, using once, few, many, or a class for an expanded clone.

>TRBV11-3|NA|TRBJ2-5
CASSLATGGPNGETQYF
>TRBV7-6|NA|TRBJ2-2
CASSILAGGNTGELFF
>TRBV19|NA|TRBJ2-6
CASSRGWSKQGFSGANVLTF
>TRBV4-3|NA|TRBJ2-7
CASSPWGGSEQYF
>TRBV10-1|NA|TRBJ1-3
CASSYRQRSSGNTIYF
>TRBV12-3/TRBV12-4|many|TRBJ2-3
CASSFSGLGTQYF
>TRBV6-5|few|TRBJ2-2
CASSYSGTGTGELFF
>TRBV2|once|TRBJ2-7
CASSPIWDSYEQYF
>TRBV3-1/TRBV3-2|NA|TRBJ2-3
CASSQISRRGLVTDTQYF
>TRBV9|NA|TRBJ2-5
CASSVGLAGGIQETQYF